Listed below are T cell receptor beta chains from one sample, sequenced in a study of T cell responses to AZD1222 COVID-19 vaccine. Only in-frame clones appear in the TCRdb table, and some are missing; sequencing was by immunoSEQ multiplex PCR. The repertoire holds roughly 170,000 clones, with roughly 94% as singletons. The specimen comprised peripheral blood, sampled 28 days after the second AZD1222 dose. The source of these receptors is an adult who received the AZD1222 COVID-19 vaccine. Each CDR3 is given with its conserved first and last residue. D genes are given only for firm matches. Clone size is shown for a subset of rows, as once, few, many or a class of expanded clone.

abundance | v_gene | d_gene | CDR3aa
NA | TRBV6-5 | NA | CASSFTATGGEKLFF
NA | TRBV5-4 | TRBD1 | CASSKDRGHGTEAFF
NA | TRBV3-1/TRBV3-2 | NA | CASSQVWGTYNEQFF
NA | TRBV11-3 | TRBD1 | CASSLSQGGSPLHF
NA | TRBV7-6 | NA | CASSLEQGFGNTIYF
NA | TRBV10-3 | NA | CAISEREPSNQPQHF
NA | TRBV20-1 | NA | CSASEAGRSSAFF
NA | TRBV9 | NA | CASSSTFAGELFF
NA | TRBV6-4 | TRBD1 | CASSASDRGVNTEAFF
NA | TRBV6-5 | NA | CASSPGRGELEQFF
NA | TRBV25-1 | NA | CASSESGTTGYTF
NA | TRBV28 | TRBD1 | CASSSVQDRGPGNTIYF
NA | TRBV7-3 | NA | CASSLQPWDEQFF
NA | TRBV18 | NA | CASSPSSGANVLTF
NA | TRBV2 | NA | CASSESGLSNSPLHF
NA | TRBV5-1 | TRBD1 | CASSLGPRGDSGPQHF
NA | TRBV18 | TRBD1 | CASSPQGASDTGELFF
NA | TRBV4-2 | NA | CASSGLTSSISYEQYF
NA | TRBV12-3/TRBV12-4 | NA | CASTLPGANVLTF
NA | TRBV6-6 | TRBD2 | CASSFGSGGPGELFF
NA | TRBV11-3 | NA | CASSLVPAQETQYF
NA | TRBV11-2 | NA | CASSFPRSGRGPRETQYF
NA | TRBV5-6 | NA | CASSLSQGSNQPQHF
NA | TRBV5-5 | NA | CASSLYTPGRENEKLFF
once | TRBV15 | NA | CATSRVGGTSPNYGYTF
NA | TRBV23-1 | TRBD2 | CASSRGAGGDWSTDTQYF
NA | TRBV7-9 | TRBD1 | CASSQTGKGNTIYF
NA | TRBV19 | NA | CASRLGQNTEAFF
NA | TRBV5-6 | NA | CASSSLKLLAGTDTQYF
NA | TRBV14 | TRBD1 | CASSDRAGTLHF
NA | TRBV5-1 | NA | CASSLVPVDPAFDHREKLFF
NA | TRBV4-3 | NA | CASSQGGWDGLNTQYF
NA | TRBV28 | NA | CASSQGRVETQYF
NA | TRBV28 | NA | CASGAPVYEQFF
NA | TRBV5-1 | TRBD1 | CASSSTITDRAHGYTF
NA | TRBV28 | NA | CASSFLLAVNNEQFF
NA | TRBV12-3/TRBV12-4 | NA | CASSPPGDYGYTF